This T cell receptor (beta chain) was profiled in a study of shared clonotypes between healthy human individuals. Study-level results: Against clonotypes common to all four donors, non-shared ones had lower generation probabilities. A small donor pool kept down the genetic and exposure-history diversity that was represented.

V lost 1 base and J 5 bases, leaving 7 bases between the germline ends. CDR3 length: 13 amino acids. In the original analysis: Filtering differed because ImmunoSEQ produced junction-only sequences that carried no quality scores. Libraries were prepared by immunoSEQ multiplex PCR; TCRdb keeps only in-frame clonotypes and omits some of them. The V and J calls and clone size come from that table; D and trimming were worked out from the DNA. Of hundreds of thousands of clones listed, around 96% are singletons. This clone has just one count. Its antigen is undetermined. A CD45RA-negative memory subset and a CD45RA+ naive subset were separated from the CD4+ cells.

The source of this sequence is a woman aged 25 to 39 in good health. Sequencing was carried out using naive CD4+ T cells sorted from blood. Subset defined: CD45RA+ positively selected. The V gene is TRBV5-3, the J gene TRBJ1-5, with TRBD1 as a possible D gene (5 bases). TRBV5-3 is flagged as an ORF with uncertain function. In DNA, the CDR3 is TGTGCCAGAAGCTTGACAGGTGATCAGCCCCAGCATTTT. This sequence encodes CARSLTGDQPQHF.